The T cell receptor beta chain under discussion was sequenced for a study of T cells in severe cutaneous drug reactions. Findings of the study overall: Carbamazepine-induced Stevens-Johnson syndrome or toxic epidermal necrolysis patients showed strongly raised TRBV12-4, 30% to 40% in blister cells and about 4.8% in PBMC. One public TCRbeta CDR3 appeared in all seven blister samples, averaging approximately 13%.

Bulk and single-cell libraries used iRepertoire multiplex PCR with TCR subtype-specific primers. TCRdb derives one entry per CDR3 protein from the multiplex PCR reads, leaving out DNA. The sample table sets out 5,000 to 7,500 distinct CDR3 sequences. On this clonotype itself: Its antigen is unknown.

The patients sequenced had a carbamazepine-induced Stevens-Johnson syndrome or toxic epidermal necrolysis reaction. The germline CDR1 and CDR2 sequences are SQVTM and ANQGSEA. This CDR3 has 14 residues. The origin of this receptor is a human donor with toxic epidermal necrolysis, a severe cutaneous drug reaction. The sample was cells from a skin blister. This chain uses TRBV29-1 with TRBJ2-3; as DNA is missing, the TRBD1 call by TCRdb cannot be tested. The CDR3 reads CSVYHRGRTDTQYF.